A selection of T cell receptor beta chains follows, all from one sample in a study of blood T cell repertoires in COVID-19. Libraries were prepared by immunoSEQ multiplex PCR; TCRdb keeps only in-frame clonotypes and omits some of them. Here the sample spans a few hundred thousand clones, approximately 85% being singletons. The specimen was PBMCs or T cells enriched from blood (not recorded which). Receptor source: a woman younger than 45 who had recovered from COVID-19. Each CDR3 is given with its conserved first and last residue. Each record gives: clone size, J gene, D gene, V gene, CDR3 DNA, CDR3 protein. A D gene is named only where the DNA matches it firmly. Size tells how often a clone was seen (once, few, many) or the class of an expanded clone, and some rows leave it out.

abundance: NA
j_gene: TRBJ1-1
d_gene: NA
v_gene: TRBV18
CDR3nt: TGTGCCAGCTCAGACATAACCCTGAACACTGAAGCTTTCTTT
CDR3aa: CASSDITLNTEAFF

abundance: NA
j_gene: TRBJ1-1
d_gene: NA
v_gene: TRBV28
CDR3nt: TGTGCCAGCAGTTTTGAGCGGGGAGCTTTCTTT
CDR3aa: CASSFERGAFF

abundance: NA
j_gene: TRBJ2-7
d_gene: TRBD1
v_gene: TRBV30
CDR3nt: TGTGCCTGGAGAGCCAACAGGGGGCTTAGGAGCGAGCAGTACTTC
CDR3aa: CAWRANRGLRSEQYF

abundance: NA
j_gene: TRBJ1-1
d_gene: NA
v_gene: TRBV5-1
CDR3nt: TGCGCCAGCAGCTTCCAGGGGTTTGGCACTGAAGCTTTCTTT
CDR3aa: CASSFQGFGTEAFF

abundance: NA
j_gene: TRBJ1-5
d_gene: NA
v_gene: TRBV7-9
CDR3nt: TGTGCCAGCAGCCGATCAGGGTCCAATCAGCCCCAGCATTTT
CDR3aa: CASSRSGSNQPQHF

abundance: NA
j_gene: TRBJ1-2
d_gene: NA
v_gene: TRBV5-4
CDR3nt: TGTGCCAGCAGCTTTGCAGGGGAGAGTAGAGGCTACACCTTC
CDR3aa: CASSFAGESRGYTF

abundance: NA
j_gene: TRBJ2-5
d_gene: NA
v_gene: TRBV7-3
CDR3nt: TGTGCCAGCAGCCCCCTTGGCGGGGAGGAGACCCAGTACTTC
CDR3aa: CASSPLGGEETQYF

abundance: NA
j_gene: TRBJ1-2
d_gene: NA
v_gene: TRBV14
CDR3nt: TGTGCCAGCAGCCAAGAGGACACCTATGGCTACACCTTC
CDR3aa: CASSQEDTYGYTF

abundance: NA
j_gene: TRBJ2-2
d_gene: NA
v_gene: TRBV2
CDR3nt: TGTGCCAGAAAGAAGGGGGGGCTCGACACCGGGGAGCTGTTTTTT
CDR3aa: CARKKGGLDTGELFF

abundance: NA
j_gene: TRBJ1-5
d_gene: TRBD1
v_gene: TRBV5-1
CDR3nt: TGCGCCAGCAGCTTGGCAGGGGGAGGCAATCAGCCCCAGCATTTT
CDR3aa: CASSLAGGGNQPQHF

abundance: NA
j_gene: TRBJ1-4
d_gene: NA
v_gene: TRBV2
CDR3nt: TGTGCCAGCAGTGAAATGAAGCCCAATGAAAAACTGTTTTTT
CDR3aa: CASSEMKPNEKLFF

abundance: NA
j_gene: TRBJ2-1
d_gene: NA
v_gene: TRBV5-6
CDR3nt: TGTGCCAGCAGCTTGCCCAGAGGATCCTACAATGAGCAGTTCTTC
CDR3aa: CASSLPRGSYNEQFF

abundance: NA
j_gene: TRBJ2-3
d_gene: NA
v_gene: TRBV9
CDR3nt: TGTGCCAGCAGCGTAGAACACCTCACAGATACGCAGTATTTT
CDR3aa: CASSVEHLTDTQYF

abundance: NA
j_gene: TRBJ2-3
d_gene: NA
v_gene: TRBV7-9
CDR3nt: TGTGCCAGCAGCTTAGGGACATTGGGAGATACGCAGTATTTT
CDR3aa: CASSLGTLGDTQYF

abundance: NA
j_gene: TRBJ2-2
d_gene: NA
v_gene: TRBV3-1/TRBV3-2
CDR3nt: TGTGCCAGCAGCCAAGAAGGAGGGACCGGGGAGCTGTTTTTT
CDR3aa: CASSQEGGTGELFF

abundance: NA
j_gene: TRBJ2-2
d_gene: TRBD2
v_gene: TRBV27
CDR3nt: TGTGCCAGCAGTTTTGAACTAGCGGGTGAGAACACCGGGGAGCTGTTTTTT
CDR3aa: CASSFELAGENTGELFF

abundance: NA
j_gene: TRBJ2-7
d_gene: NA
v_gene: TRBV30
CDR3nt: TGTGCCTGGAGTGTTACACAGCCATACGAGCAGTACTTC
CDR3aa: CAWSVTQPYEQYF

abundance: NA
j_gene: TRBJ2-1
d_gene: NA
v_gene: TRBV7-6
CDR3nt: TGTGCCAGCAGCTTATACGGGGGATACAATGAGCAGTTCTTC
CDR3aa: CASSLYGGYNEQFF

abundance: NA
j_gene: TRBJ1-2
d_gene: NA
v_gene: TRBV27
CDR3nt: TGTGCCAGCAGTTTATTGGCCGGGACAAACTATGGCTACACCTTC
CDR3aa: CASSLLAGTNYGYTF

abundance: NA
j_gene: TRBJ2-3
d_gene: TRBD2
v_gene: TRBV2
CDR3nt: TGTGCCAGCAGCCCTTCTAGCGGGGGGCCAGGTACGCAGTATTTT
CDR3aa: CASSPSSGGPGTQYF

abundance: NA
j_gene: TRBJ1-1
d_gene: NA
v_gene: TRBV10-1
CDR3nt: TGCGCCAGCAGAAGCCGAGGAACTGAAGCTTTCTTT
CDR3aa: CASRSRGTEAFF

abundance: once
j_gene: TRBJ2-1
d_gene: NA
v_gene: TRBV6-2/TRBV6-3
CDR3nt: TGTGCCAGCAGTTACTCGAAAGGGGGTCTAGTCAATGAGCAGTTCTTC
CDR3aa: CASSYSKGGLVNEQFF

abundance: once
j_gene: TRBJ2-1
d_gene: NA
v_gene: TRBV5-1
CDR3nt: TGCGCCAGCAGCTCGGACTTCCCCTCCTACAATGAGCAGTTCTTC
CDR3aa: CASSSDFPSYNEQFF

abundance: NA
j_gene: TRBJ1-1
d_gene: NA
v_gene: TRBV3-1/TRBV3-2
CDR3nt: TGTGCCAGCAGCCCCCATGACACGCCTGAAGCTTTCTTT
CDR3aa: CASSPHDTPEAFF

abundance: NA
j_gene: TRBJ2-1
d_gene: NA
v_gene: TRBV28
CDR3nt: TGTGCCAGCAGTTTCTTTGGCCGTCCCACCTCCAATGAGCAGTTCTTC
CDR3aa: CASSFFGRPTSNEQFF

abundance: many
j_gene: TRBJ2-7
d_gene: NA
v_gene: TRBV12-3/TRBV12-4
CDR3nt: TGTGCCAGCAGTCCCACCAGGGGCGAGCAGTACTTC
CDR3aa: CASSPTRGEQYF

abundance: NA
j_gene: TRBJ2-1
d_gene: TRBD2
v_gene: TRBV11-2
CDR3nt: TGTGCCAGCAGCCGCAGCGGGAACTACAATGAGCAGTTCTTC
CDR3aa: CASSRSGNYNEQFF